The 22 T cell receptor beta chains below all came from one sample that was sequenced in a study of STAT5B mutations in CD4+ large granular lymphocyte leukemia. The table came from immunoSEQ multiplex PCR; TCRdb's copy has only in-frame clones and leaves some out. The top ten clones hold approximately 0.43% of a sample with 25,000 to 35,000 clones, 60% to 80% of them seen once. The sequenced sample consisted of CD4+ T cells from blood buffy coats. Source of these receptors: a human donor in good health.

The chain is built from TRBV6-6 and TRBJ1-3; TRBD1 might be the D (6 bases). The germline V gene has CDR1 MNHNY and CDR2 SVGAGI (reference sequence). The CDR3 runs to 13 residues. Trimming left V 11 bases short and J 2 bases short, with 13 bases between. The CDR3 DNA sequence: TGTGCCGTCCAGGACAGTCCTGGAAACACCATATATTTT. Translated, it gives CAVQDSPGNTIYF.

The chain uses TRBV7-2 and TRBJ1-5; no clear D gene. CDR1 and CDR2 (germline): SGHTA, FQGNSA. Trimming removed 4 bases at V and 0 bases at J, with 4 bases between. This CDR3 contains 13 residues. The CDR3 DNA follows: TGTGCCAGCAGCTCCAGTAGCAATCAGCCCCAGCATTTT. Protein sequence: CASSSSSNQPQHF.

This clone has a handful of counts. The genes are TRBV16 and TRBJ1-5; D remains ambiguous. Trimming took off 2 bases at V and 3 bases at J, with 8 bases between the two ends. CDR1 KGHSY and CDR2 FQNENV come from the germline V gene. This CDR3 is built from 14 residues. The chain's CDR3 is CASSQGQVNQPQHF. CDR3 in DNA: TGTGCCAGCAGCCAAGGGCAGGTCAATCAGCCCCAGCATTTT. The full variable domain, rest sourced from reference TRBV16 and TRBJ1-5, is GEEVAQTPKHLVRGEGQKAKLYCAPIKGHSYVFWYQQVLKNEFKFLISFQNENVFDETGMPKERFSAKCLPNSPCSLEIQATKLEDSAVYFCASSQGQVNQPQHFGDGTRLSIL.

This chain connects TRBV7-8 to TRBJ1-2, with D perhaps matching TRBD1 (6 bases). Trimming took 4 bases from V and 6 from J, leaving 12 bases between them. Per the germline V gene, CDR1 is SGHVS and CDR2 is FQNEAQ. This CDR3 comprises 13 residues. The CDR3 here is CASSSRGGNGYTF. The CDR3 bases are TGTGCCAGCAGCTCCAGGGGAGGGAATGGCTACACCTTC. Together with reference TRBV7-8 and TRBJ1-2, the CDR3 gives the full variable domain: GAGVSQSPRYKVAKRGQDVALRCDPISGHVSLFWYQQALGQGPEFLTYFQNEAQLDKSGLPSDRFFAERPEGSVSTLKIQRTQQEDSAVYLCASSSRGGNGYTFGSGTRLTVV.

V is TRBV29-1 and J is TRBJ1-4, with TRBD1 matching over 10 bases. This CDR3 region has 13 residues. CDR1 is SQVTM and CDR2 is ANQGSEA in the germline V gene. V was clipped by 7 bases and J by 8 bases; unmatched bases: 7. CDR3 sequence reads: CSAAGTGVEKLFF. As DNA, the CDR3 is TGCAGCGCAGCGGGGACAGGGGTCGAAAAACTGTTTTTT.

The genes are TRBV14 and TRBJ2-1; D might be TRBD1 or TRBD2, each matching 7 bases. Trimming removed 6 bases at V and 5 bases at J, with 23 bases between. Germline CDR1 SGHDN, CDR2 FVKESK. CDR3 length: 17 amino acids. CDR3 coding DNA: TGTGCCAGCAGGTCAGGGGGGGGCTGGGCACGTCACAATGAGCAGTTCTTC. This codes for CASRSGGGWARHNEQFF.

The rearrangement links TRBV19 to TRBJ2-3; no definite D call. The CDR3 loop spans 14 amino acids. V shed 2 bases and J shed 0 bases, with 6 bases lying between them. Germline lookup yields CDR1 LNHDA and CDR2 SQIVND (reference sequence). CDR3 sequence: CASSILGSTDTQYF. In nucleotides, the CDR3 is TGTGCCAGTAGTATACTTGGCAGCACAGATACGCAGTATTTT. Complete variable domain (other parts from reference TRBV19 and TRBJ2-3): DGGITQSPKYLFRKEGQNVTLSCEQNLNHDAMYWYRQDPGQGLRLIYYSQIVNDFQKGDIAEGYSVSREKKESFPLTVTSAQKNPTAFYLCASSILGSTDTQYFGPGTRLTVL.

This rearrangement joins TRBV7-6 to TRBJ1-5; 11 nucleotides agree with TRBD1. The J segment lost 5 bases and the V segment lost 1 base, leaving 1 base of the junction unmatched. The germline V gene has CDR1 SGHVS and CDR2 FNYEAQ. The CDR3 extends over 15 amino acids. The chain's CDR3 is CASSLGTGGDQPQHF. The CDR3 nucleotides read TGTGCCAGCAGCTTAGGGACAGGGGGCGATCAGCCCCAGCATTTT.

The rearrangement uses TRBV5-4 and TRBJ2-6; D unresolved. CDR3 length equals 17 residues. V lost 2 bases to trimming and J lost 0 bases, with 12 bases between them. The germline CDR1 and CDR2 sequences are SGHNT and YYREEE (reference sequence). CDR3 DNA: TGTGCCAGCAGCTTCAGAGGAAGCTTCTCTGGGGCCAACGTCCTGACTTTC. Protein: CASSFRGSFSGANVLTF.

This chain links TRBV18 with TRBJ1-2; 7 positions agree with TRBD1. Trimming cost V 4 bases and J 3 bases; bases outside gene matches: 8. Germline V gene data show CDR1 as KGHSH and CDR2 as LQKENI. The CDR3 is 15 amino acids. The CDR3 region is CASSQERDSYYGYTF. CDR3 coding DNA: TGTGCCAGCTCACAGGAAAGGGACAGCTACTATGGCTACACCTTC.

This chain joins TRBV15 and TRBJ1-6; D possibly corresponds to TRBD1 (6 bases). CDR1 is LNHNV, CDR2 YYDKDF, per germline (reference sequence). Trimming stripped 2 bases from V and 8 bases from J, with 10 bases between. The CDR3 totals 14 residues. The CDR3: CATSRRGADSPLHF. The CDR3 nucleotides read TGTGCCACCAGCAGACGGGGGGCGGATTCACCCCTCCACTTT.

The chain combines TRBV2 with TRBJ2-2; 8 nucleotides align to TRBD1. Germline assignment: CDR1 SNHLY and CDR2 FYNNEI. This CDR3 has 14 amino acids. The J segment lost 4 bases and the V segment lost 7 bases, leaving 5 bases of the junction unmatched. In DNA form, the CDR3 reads TGTGCCAGCAACCCGACAGGGGTCACCGGGGAGCTGTTTTTT. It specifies CASNPTGVTGELFF.

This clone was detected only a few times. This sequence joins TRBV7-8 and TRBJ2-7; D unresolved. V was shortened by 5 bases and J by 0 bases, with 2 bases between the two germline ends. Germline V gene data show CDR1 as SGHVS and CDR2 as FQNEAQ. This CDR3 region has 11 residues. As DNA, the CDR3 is TGTGCCAGCAGCCTCTCCTACGAGCAGTACTTC. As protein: CASSLSYEQYF.

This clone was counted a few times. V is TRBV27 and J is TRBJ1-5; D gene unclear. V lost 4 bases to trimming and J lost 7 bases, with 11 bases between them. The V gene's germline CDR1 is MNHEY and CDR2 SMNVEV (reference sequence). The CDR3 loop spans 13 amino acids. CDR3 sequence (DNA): TGTGCCAGCAGTTCCCTGGTAGGGCAGCCCCAGCATTTT. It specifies CASSSLVGQPQHF.

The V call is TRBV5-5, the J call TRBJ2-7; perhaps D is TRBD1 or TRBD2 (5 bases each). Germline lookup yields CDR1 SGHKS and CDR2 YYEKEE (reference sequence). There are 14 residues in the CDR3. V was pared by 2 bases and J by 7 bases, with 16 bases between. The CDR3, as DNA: TGTGCCAGCAGCTTCCGGGACGCATCGACGGAGCAGTACTTC. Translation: CASSFRDASTEQYF.

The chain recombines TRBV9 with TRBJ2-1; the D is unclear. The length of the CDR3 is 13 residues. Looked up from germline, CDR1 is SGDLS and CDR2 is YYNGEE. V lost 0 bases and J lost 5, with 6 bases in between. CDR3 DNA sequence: TGTGCCAGCAGCGTAGTTATGGACAATGAGCAGTTCTTC. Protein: CASSVVMDNEQFF.

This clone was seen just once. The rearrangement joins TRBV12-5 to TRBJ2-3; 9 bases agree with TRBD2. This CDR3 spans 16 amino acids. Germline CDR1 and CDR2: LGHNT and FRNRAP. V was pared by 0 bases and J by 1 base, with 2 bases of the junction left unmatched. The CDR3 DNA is TGTGCTAGTGGTTTGGTAGTAGCGGGGGGCACAGATACGCAGTATTTT. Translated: CASGLVVAGGTDTQYF.

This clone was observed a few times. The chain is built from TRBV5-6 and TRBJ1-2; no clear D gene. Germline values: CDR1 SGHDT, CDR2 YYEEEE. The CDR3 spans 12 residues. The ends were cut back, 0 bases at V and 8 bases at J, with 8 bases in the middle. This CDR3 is CASSLGVQGYTF. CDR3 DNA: TGTGCCAGCAGCTTGGGGGTACAGGGCTACACCTTC.

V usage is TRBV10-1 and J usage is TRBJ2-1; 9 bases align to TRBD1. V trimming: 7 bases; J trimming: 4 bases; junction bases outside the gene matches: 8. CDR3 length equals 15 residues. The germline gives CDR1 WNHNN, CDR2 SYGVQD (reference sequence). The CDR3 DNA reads TGCGCCAGCAAGTTGAACAGGGGGCTATACAATGAGCAGTTCTTC. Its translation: CASKLNRGLYNEQFF.

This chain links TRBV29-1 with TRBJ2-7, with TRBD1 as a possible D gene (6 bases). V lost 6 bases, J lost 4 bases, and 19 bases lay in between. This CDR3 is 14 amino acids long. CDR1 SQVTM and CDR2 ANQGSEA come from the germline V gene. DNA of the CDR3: TGCAGCGTCACGGTGTCCGGGACATATTACGAGCAGTACTTC. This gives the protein CSVTVSGTYYEQYF.

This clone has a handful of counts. CDR3 sequence (DNA): TGCAGTGCTAGAGATCACCCTGAAGCTTTCTTT. Translated: CSARDHPEAFF. The chain has TRBV20-1 and TRBJ1-1; no clear D. The CDR3 totals 11 residues. Germline CDR1 and CDR2: DFQATT and SNEGSKA (reference sequence). Trimming took off 0 bases at V and 6 bases at J, with 5 bases between the two ends.

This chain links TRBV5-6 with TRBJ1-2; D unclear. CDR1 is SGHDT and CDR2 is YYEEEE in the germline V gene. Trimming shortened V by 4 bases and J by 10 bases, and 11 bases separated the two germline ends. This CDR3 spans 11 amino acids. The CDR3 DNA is TGTGCCAGCAGCCAAATGACGGTCTACACCTTC. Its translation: CASSQMTVYTF.